This is a list of T cell receptor beta chains from one sample in a study of T cells in Graves' hyperthyroidism and ophthalmopathy. TCRdb independently ran MiXCR on the multiplex PCR reads; one entry per CDR3 protein. Of approximately 620,000 distinct CDR3 sequences in the sample, roughly 16% are singletons; the top ten hold 3% to 4%. The sample comprised blood. These receptor sequences come from a woman in her thirties or forties with Graves' ophthalmopathy. CDR3s include the opening cysteine and the closing phenylalanine or tryptophan. The D gene is left open where the match is weak. Not every row has a clone size; where given, it reads once, few, many or a size class.

clone size: many
D gene: TRBD2
J gene: TRBJ2-3
V gene: TRBV5-1
CDR3 protein: CASSLIELAGSTDTQYF
CDR3 DNA: TGCGCCAGCAGCCTCATCGAACTAGCGGGCTCCACAGATACGCAGTATTTT

clone size: -
D gene: TRBD1
J gene: TRBJ2-1
V gene: TRBV19
CDR3 protein: CASSQTGTGVDNEQFF
CDR3 DNA: TGTGCCAGTAGTCAGACCGGGACAGGGGTTGACAATGAGCAGTTCTTC

clone size: many
D gene: -
J gene: TRBJ1-5
V gene: TRBV20-1
CDR3 protein: CSAKGRVSSNQPQHF
CDR3 DNA: TGCAGTGCTAAGGGGAGGGTTTCAAGCAATCAGCCCCAGCATTTT

clone size: -
D gene: TRBD2
J gene: TRBJ2-7
V gene: TRBV7-2
CDR3 protein: CASSRGTSGSSYEQYF
CDR3 DNA: TGTGCCAGCAGCCGAGGGACTAGCGGGAGTAGCTACGAGCAGTACTTC

clone size: -
D gene: -
J gene: TRBJ1-2
V gene: TRBV5-1
CDR3 protein: CASSPRLDGGTVGYTF
CDR3 DNA: TGCGCCAGCAGCCCCCGACTAGACGGAGGGACCGTCGGCTACACCTTC

clone size: few
D gene: -
J gene: TRBJ2-3
V gene: TRBV3-1
CDR3 protein: CASSQGFGNGDTQYF
CDR3 DNA: TGTGCCAGCAGCCAAGGGTTCGGCAACGGAGATACGCAGTATTTT

clone size: many
D gene: TRBD2
J gene: TRBJ2-7
V gene: TRBV20-1
CDR3 protein: CSAPTSGRDNEQYF
CDR3 DNA: TGCAGTGCTCCGACTAGCGGGAGGGACAACGAGCAGTACTTC

clone size: few
D gene: -
J gene: TRBJ1-2
V gene: TRBV6-1
CDR3 protein: CASSVQGRLNYGYTF
CDR3 DNA: TGTGCCAGCAGTGTCCAGGGACGCCTTAACTATGGCTACACCTTC

clone size: few
D gene: TRBD1
J gene: TRBJ1-2
V gene: TRBV13
CDR3 protein: CASRLPGTGGADGYTF
CDR3 DNA: TGTGCCAGCAGGCTGCCCGGGACAGGGGGCGCAGATGGCTACACCTTC

clone size: many
D gene: -
J gene: TRBJ2-7
V gene: TRBV7-6
CDR3 protein: CASSLEGRIAEQYF
CDR3 DNA: TGTGCCAGCAGCTTAGAGGGTAGGATCGCCGAGCAGTACTTC

clone size: -
D gene: TRBD1
J gene: TRBJ1-1
V gene: TRBV6-2/TRBV6-3
CDR3 protein: CASSYGTGSLDTEAFF
CDR3 DNA: TGTGCCAGCAGTTACGGGACAGGGAGTTTGGACACTGAAGCTTTCTTT

clone size: few
D gene: -
J gene: TRBJ2-7
V gene: TRBV29-1
CDR3 protein: CSVRIGDAYEQYF
CDR3 DNA: TGCAGCGTTAGAATCGGGGATGCCTACGAGCAGTACTTC

clone size: many
D gene: TRBD2
J gene: TRBJ2-3
V gene: TRBV2
CDR3 protein: CASSEGTRIGTDTQYF
CDR3 DNA: TGTGCCAGCAGTGAAGGGACTAGAATTGGCACAGATACGCAGTATTTT

clone size: -
D gene: -
J gene: TRBJ2-5
V gene: TRBV14
CDR3 protein: CASGYEIGETQYF
CDR3 DNA: TGTGCCAGCGGGTACGAGATCGGGGAGACCCAGTACTTC

clone size: many
D gene: -
J gene: TRBJ1-2
V gene: TRBV24-1
CDR3 protein: CATSDLKDGYTF
CDR3 DNA: TGTGCCACCAGTGATTTAAAGGATGGCTACACCTTC

clone size: few
D gene: -
J gene: TRBJ1-1
V gene: TRBV2
CDR3 protein: CASRAQGWDTEAFF
CDR3 DNA: TGTGCCTCACGGGCGCAGGGTTGGGACACTGAAGCTTTCTTT

clone size: -
D gene: -
J gene: TRBJ1-5
V gene: TRBV7-2
CDR3 protein: CASSRAGDGIQSQHF
CDR3 DNA: TGTGCCAGCAGCCGCGCTGGGGACGGGATCCAGTCCCAGCATTTT

clone size: many
D gene: TRBD1
J gene: TRBJ2-1
V gene: TRBV2
CDR3 protein: CASRGQGRFNEQFF
CDR3 DNA: TGTGCCAGCAGAGGACAGGGGAGGTTCAATGAGCAGTTCTTC

clone size: few
D gene: -
J gene: TRBJ2-5
V gene: TRBV6-5
CDR3 protein: CASSYSWSETQYF
CDR3 DNA: TGTGCCAGCAGTTACTCGTGGTCGGAGACCCAGTACTTC

clone size: -
D gene: -
J gene: TRBJ1-3
V gene: TRBV5-4
CDR3 protein: CASSLETSGNTIYF
CDR3 DNA: TGTGCCAGCAGCTTGGAGACTTCTGGAAACACCATATATTTT

clone size: -
D gene: -
J gene: TRBJ1-2
V gene: TRBV5-1
CDR3 protein: CASTPIYGAYGYTF
CDR3 DNA: TGCGCCAGCACCCCGATCTACGGGGCCTATGGCTACACCTTC

clone size: many
D gene: -
J gene: TRBJ2-7
V gene: TRBV7-9
CDR3 protein: CASSTEAYEQYF
CDR3 DNA: TGTGCCAGCAGCACGGAAGCCTACGAGCAGTACTTC

clone size: many
D gene: TRBD2
J gene: TRBJ2-7
V gene: TRBV2
CDR3 protein: CASSSLAGVNEQYF
CDR3 DNA: TGTGCCAGCAGTTCACTAGCGGGAGTCAACGAGCAGTACTTC

clone size: few
D gene: -
J gene: TRBJ2-1
V gene: TRBV12-5
CDR3 protein: CASGSGNPANEQFF
CDR3 DNA: TGTGCTAGTGGTTCCGGGAACCCGGCCAATGAGCAGTTCTTC

clone size: -
D gene: -
J gene: TRBJ1-3
V gene: TRBV11-2
CDR3 protein: CASTIAGAAGNTIYF
CDR3 DNA: TGTGCCAGCACCATAGCGGGGGCGGCCGGAAACACCATATATTTT

clone size: many
D gene: -
J gene: TRBJ2-3
V gene: TRBV20-1
CDR3 protein: CSATDTTDTQYF
CDR3 DNA: TGCAGTGCCACCGACACCACAGATACGCAGTATTTT

clone size: few
D gene: TRBD2
J gene: TRBJ2-4
V gene: TRBV4-1
CDR3 protein: CASSQEFAGGRNIQYF
CDR3 DNA: TGCGCCAGCAGCCAAGAATTCGCGGGGGGGAGAAACATTCAGTACTTC

clone size: -
D gene: TRBD1
J gene: TRBJ1-1
V gene: TRBV7-9
CDR3 protein: CASSPRGSGAFF
CDR3 DNA: TGTGCCAGCAGCCCCAGGGGGTCTGGAGCTTTCTTT